Given below is one T cell receptor beta chain in context. This sample was included in a study of blood T cell repertoires in COVID-19. Study-wide context: COVID-19 samples from acute and convalescent phases originated in the United States, Italy and Spain. PBMCs, B-cell-depleted T cells, or T cells were the source of the cDNA or gDNA that made up the material.

The CDR3 spans 13 residues. Germline CDR1 and CDR2: LNHDA and SQIVND (reference sequence). Trimming shortened V by 1 base and J by 4 bases, and 7 bases separated the two germline ends. Authors' analysis steps: Cell counts per sample came from amplifying reference gene primers. Profiling relied on immunoSEQ multiplex PCR, and the TCRdb table lists in-frame clones only, not all of them. V, J and clone size are those of that table, while D and trimming were read from the DNA. This repertoire shows 180,000 or so clones, less than 80% found once; its top ten account for roughly 13%. The TCR sequence derives from a man in his fifties or sixties who had recovered from COVID-19. The chain recombines TRBV19 with TRBJ1-1; D gene unclear. The specimen sequenced was peripheral blood. CDR3 DNA sequence: TGTGCCAGTAGTATAGTACTTTCCACTGAAGCTTTCTTT. Amino acid sequence: CASSIVLSTEAFF.